The clone carrying this T cell receptor (beta chain) was counted a few times. Its specificity is not known. This specimen comes from a study of T cells in Graves' hyperthyroidism and ophthalmopathy. Findings and limits, study-wide: From stable hyperthyroidism, ophthalmopathy was set apart by a 13 V-J model.

What was amplified from RNA transcripts were TCR beta CDR3 regions. Initially, a first-round RT-PCR of the TCR CDR3 employed the HTBI primer set. TCRdb re-called the multiplex PCR reads with MiXCR, one entry per CDR3 protein. The sample holds some 620,000 distinct CDR3 sequences, around 16% seen once. The CDR3 sequence is 15 residues long. Germline assignment: CDR1 MNHEY and CDR2 SMNVEV (reference sequence). Trimming left V 0 bases short and J 4 bases short, with 9 bases between. Sequencing was performed on blood. The chain couples TRBV27 to TRBJ2-2, with D tentatively TRBD2 (5 bases). The sequence was obtained from a woman in her twenties or thirties with Graves' hyperthyroidism. CDR3 loop: CASSLSRVPTGELFF. The CDR3 bases are TGTGCCAGCAGTTTATCGCGGGTACCCACCGGGGAGCTGTTTTTT.